The clone carrying this TCR beta chain was seen a single time. This sample was taken from a study of identical twins. The CDR3 has 16 amino acids. Germline loops: CDR1 MNHEY, CDR2 SVGAGI. Trimming took 2 bases from V and 4 from J; bases not matched to a gene: 4. Each CDR3 protein gets one entry after TCRdb re-called the 5' RACE reads with MiXCR. The sample has 1,800,000 or so distinct CDR3 sequences, roughly a third seen once. The sample taken for sequencing was cord blood. The rearrangement joins TRBV6-5 to TRBJ2-1, with TRBD2 matching 11 bases. The source is a newborn girl in good health. The chain's CDR3 is CASSYEGLAAYNEQFF. The CDR3 nucleotides read TGTGCCAGCAGTTACGAGGGACTAGCGGCTTACAATGAGCAGTTCTTC.